This T cell receptor beta chain was documented in a study of OX40 agonist ivuxolimab in advanced cancers. Overall study: Enrollees could have had prior anti-PD-1, anti-PD-L1 or anti-CTLA-4 therapy, which more than 30% had received. The study reported partial responses in three patients: one hepatocellular carcinoma, two cutaneous melanoma. Study-wide points: Some of the nonresponding patients also showed low levels of normalized T-cell clonal expansion. CD4+ and CD8+ T cells in blood underwent clonal expansion by week 6 at 0.1 to 3.0 mg/kg.

The assay was immunoSEQ multiplex PCR, and TCRdb's table has in-frame clones only and misses some. The profile shows approximately 72,000 clones, roughly 89% of them singletons. Note on this clone: Its specificity is unknown.

The TCR comes from an adult with an advanced solid tumor such as melanoma, head and neck, liver or kidney cancer. The sample consisted of CD4+ or CD8+ T cells sorted from blood, taken in a trial of the OX40 agonist ivuxolimab.

CDR3 residues: CASSLAGFGEQYF. CDR3 bases: TGTGCCAGCAGCTTAGCAGGGTTTGGCGAGCAGTACTTC. The chain carries TRBV7-9 and TRBJ2-7; D gene ambiguous. From germline, CDR1 is SEHNR and CDR2 FQNEAQ (reference sequence). The CDR3 length is 13 residues. V lost 0 bases and J 6 bases, leaving 9 bases between the germline ends.